The 26 T cell receptor beta chains below were found in one sample sequenced in a study of Graves' ophthalmopathy and Graves' hyperthyroidism. For repertoire sequencing, the TCR beta CDR3 regions were amplified from RNA transcripts. Second-round multiplex PCR came after a first-round RT-PCR that employed HTBI primers. TCRdb redid the calling of the multiplex PCR reads with MiXCR, one entry per CDR3 protein. The table lists about 740,000 distinct CDR3 sequences, around 40% of them singletons. The sequencing sample was made of peripheral blood. The receptors originated from an adult man with Graves' ophthalmopathy.

This chain links TRBV7-6 with TRBJ2-5; 14 positions agree with TRBD2. Per the germline V gene, CDR1 is SGHVS and CDR2 is FNYEAQ. The CDR3 is made up of 17 amino acids. J was trimmed by 4 bases and V by 5 bases; bases with no gene match: 9. The CDR3 loop reads CASSPGLAGARGETQYF. CDR3 coding DNA: TGTGCCAGCAGCCCGGGACTAGCGGGGGCACGGGGAGAGACCCAGTACTTC. Together with reference TRBV7-6 and TRBJ2-5, the CDR3 gives the full variable domain: GAGVSQSPRYKVTKRGQDVALRCDPISGHVSLYWYRQALGQGPEFLTYFNYEAQQDKSGLPNDRFSAERPEGSISTLTIQRTEQRDSAMYRCASSPGLAGARGETQYFGPGTRLLVL.

This clonotype was seen more than once but under ten times. This chain joins TRBV7-3 and TRBJ1-4; D call uncertain. Per germline, CDR1 SGHTA and CDR2 FQGTGA. The CDR3 consists of 17 residues. V was pared by 6 bases and J by 6 bases, with 23 bases between. This CDR3 is CASSTDRLGPRDEKLFF. The CDR3 DNA reads as TGTGCCAGCAGTACTGACCGACTCGGGCCGAGAGATGAAAAACTGTTTTTT. Full variable domain (outside the CDR3, taken from reference TRBV7-3 and TRBJ1-4): GAGVSQTPSNKVTEKGKYVELRCDPISGHTALYWYRQSLGQGPEFLIYFQGTGAADDSGLPNDRFFAVRPEGSVSTLKIQRTERGDSAVYLCASSTDRLGPRDEKLFFGSGTQLSVL.

This clonotype was counted many times. The V gene is TRBV7-9, the J gene TRBJ2-7, with TRBD1 matching over 11 bases. Losses at the gene ends were 3 bases for V and 7 bases for J; bases not matched to a gene: 2. The CDR3 runs 13 residues. Germline loops: CDR1 SEHNR, CDR2 FQNEAQ (reference sequence). CDR3 residues: CASSFGTGGEQYF. The CDR3 nucleotides are TGTGCCAGCAGCTTCGGGACAGGGGGTGAGCAGTACTTC. Based on the CDR3 plus reference TRBV7-9 and TRBJ2-7, the full variable domain is DTGVSQNPRHKITKRGQNVTFRCDPISEHNRLYWYRQTLGQGPEFLTYFQNEAQLEKSRLLSDRFSAERPKGSFSTLEIQRTEQGDSAMYLCASSFGTGGEQYFGPGTRLTVT.

This clonotype has at least ten counts. The V and J genes are TRBV10-3 and TRBJ2-5; D remains ambiguous. V was pared by 6 bases and J by 5 bases, with 10 bases between. Germline CDR1 and CDR2: ENHRY and SYGVKD. The length of the CDR3 is 12 residues. CDR3 DNA: TGTGCCATCAGCTCCACGTCGGAGACCCAGTACTTC. Translated: CAISSTSETQYF.

This chain connects TRBV20-1 to TRBJ2-7; 7 bases line up with TRBD1. The CDR3 is 14 residues long. V shed 3 bases and J 5 bases; nucleotides not matched to a gene: 10. Germline V CDR1 and CDR2: DFQATT, SNEGSKA (reference sequence). The CDR3 sequence is CSASVGGDSHEQYF. CDR3 coding DNA: TGCAGTGCTAGTGTAGGGGGCGATTCTCACGAGCAGTACTTC.

V is TRBV6-1 and J is TRBJ1-1; D is uncertain. Looked up from germline, CDR1 is MNHNS and CDR2 is SASEGT. V was cut by 3 bases and J by 1 base, with 6 bases left in between. The CDR3 runs to 13 residues. Here the CDR3 reads CASSEYTNTEAFF. The CDR3 nucleotides are TGTGCCAGCAGTGAGTATACGAACACTGAAGCTTTCTTT.

For the CDR3, the DNA is TGTGCCAGCAGTGGTCTTCAGTACTTC. Amino acid sequence: CASSGLQYF. This chain links TRBV2 with TRBJ2-7, with D unresolved. The CDR3 contains 9 residues. Germline lookup yields CDR1 SNHLY and CDR2 FYNNEI. With 4 bases removed from V and 10 bases from J, the gap between germline ends came to 5 bases. The variable domain in full, completed from reference TRBV2 and TRBJ2-7, reads EPEVTQTPSHQVTQMGQEVILRCVPISNHLYFYWYRQILGQKVEFLVSFYNNEISEKSEIFDDQFSVERPDGSNFTLKIRSTKLEDSAMYFCASSGLQYFGPGTRLTVT.

This chain joins TRBV25-1 and TRBJ1-6, with D possibly matching TRBD1 (5 bases). Germline V gene lookup returns CDR1 MGHDK and CDR2 SYGVNS. The CDR3 contains 12 residues. V was trimmed by 1 base and J by 13 bases, leaving 8 bases between them. In DNA, the CDR3 is TGTGCCAGCAGTGAATTCGGGACTCCCCTCCACTTT. Protein product: CASSEFGTPLHF.

This clonotype came up many times. The CDR3 region has the DNA TGTGCCAGCAGTGGTATAAGCATCCAAGAGACCCAGTACTTC. Translating it yields CASSGISIQETQYF. V is TRBV2 and J is TRBJ2-5, with D unclear. The CDR3 runs to 14 residues. The V and J ends lost 4 bases and 1 base respectively, with 10 bases between them. Germline CDR1 is SNHLY and CDR2 is FYNNEI.

Notes on this clonotype: Here the CDR3 omits its conserved ending phenylalanine or tryptophan, so a read error is the likely source. The chain uses TRBV2 and TRBJ1-1; 10 bases match TRBD1. V was clipped by 9 bases and J by 3 bases; unmatched bases: 13. The CDR3 has 16 amino acids. CDR1 SNHLY and CDR2 FYNNEI come from the germline V gene. The CDR3, as DNA: TGTGCCAGAGGGGTCAGTTGGACAGGGGGGTACACTGAAGCTTTCTTG. It translates to CARGVSWTGGYTEAFL.

This clonotype was counted many times. V gene TRBV20-1 combines with J gene TRBJ1-1, with D perhaps matching TRBD1 (6 bases). Germline V gives CDR1 DFQATT, CDR2 SNEGSKA (reference sequence). Trimming removed 2 bases at V and 5 bases at J, with 12 bases between. The CDR3 contains 13 residues. CDR3 in DNA: TGCAGTGCTAGACCATACAGGGAAACTGAAGCTTTCTTT. Encoded protein: CSARPYRETEAFF.

On this clonotype itself: A much larger clone sits a single nucleotide away, making a read error possible. The chain uses TRBV9 and TRBJ1-2; 10 bases fit TRBD1. Germline CDR1 reads SGDLS; CDR2 reads YYNGEE. This CDR3 spans 13 amino acids. The CDR3 nucleotides are TGTGCCAGCAGCACGACCGGGACAGGGGAATTTGACTTC. Its protein product is CASSTTGTGEFDF. Full variable domain (remainder filled in from reference TRBV9 and TRBJ1-2): DSGVTQTPKHLITATGQRVTLRCSPRSGDLSVYWYQQSLDQGLQFLIQYYNGEERAKGNILERFSAQQFPDLHSELNLSSLELGDSALYFCASSTTGTGEFDFGSGTRLTVV.

The J gene is TRBJ1-2, the V gene TRBV7-9, with 7 bases fitting TRBD1. CDR3 length equals 14 residues. V lost 2 bases and J lost 4; bases outside the gene matches: 4. Per the germline V gene, CDR1 is SEHNR and CDR2 is FQNEAQ (reference sequence). CDR3 nucleotides: TGTGCCAGCAGCTTAATGGGGACAGCCTATGGCTACACCTTC. Its translation: CASSLMGTAYGYTF.

This clonotype was seen repeatedly, ten times or more. The CDR3 spells CASSLGLLNTEAFF. The CDR3 DNA reads as TGTGCCAGCAGTTTAGGTCTGCTGAACACTGAAGCTTTCTTT. This chain uses TRBV12-3 or TRBV12-4 with TRBJ1-1; D gene ambiguous. The CDR3 sequence is 14 residues long. Between the trimmed V and J ends, which lost 1 base and 0 bases, there was a span of 6 bases.

This clonotype was counted between two and nine times. The gene calls are TRBV11-2 and TRBJ2-5; 9 positions match TRBD2. The CDR3 spans 15 residues. Germline V lookup: CDR1 SGHAT, CDR2 FQNNGV. J lost 2 bases, V lost 4 bases, and 5 bases had no gene match. CDR3 loop: CASSSSSGTQETQYF. The CDR3 coding sequence is TGTGCCAGCAGCTCCTCTAGCGGGACTCAAGAGACCCAGTACTTC.

This chain joins TRBV7-6 and TRBJ2-6, with TRBD1 identical over 8 bases. Germline V gene lookup returns CDR1 SGHVS and CDR2 FNYEAQ. This CDR3 has 16 residues. CDR3 region: CATAGTGRSGANVLTF. DNA of the CDR3: TGTGCTACAGCCGGGACAGGACGCTCTGGGGCCAACGTCCTGACTTTC.

This chain uses TRBV10-3 with TRBJ1-2; the D gene is possibly TRBD1 (6 bases). Deletions cut 2 bases from V and 4 bases from J, with 14 bases between. Germline loops: CDR1 ENHRY, CDR2 SYGVKD. This CDR3 contains 15 residues. CDR3 sequence: CAISEGGRGGYGYTF. The CDR3 nucleotides are TGTGCCATCAGTGAGGGGGGCAGGGGCGGCTATGGCTACACCTTC.

In DNA, the CDR3 is TGTGCCAGCAGCTCGCTTCATTCGGGAACCACTGAAGCTTTCTTT. Protein product: CASSSLHSGTTEAFF. The V and J genes are TRBV7-8 and TRBJ1-1; no clear D. From germline, CDR1 is SGHVS and CDR2 FQNEAQ. The CDR3 has 15 residues. V was shortened by 4 bases and J by 4 bases, with 16 bases between the two germline ends.

This clonotype was counted at least ten times. CDR3 protein: CASRGQGDQPQHF. For the CDR3, the DNA is TGTGCCAGCAGAGGACAGGGGGATCAGCCCCAGCATTTT. The genes are TRBV2 and TRBJ1-5, with 10 nucleotides matching TRBD1. The CDR3 consists of 13 residues. Germline assignment: CDR1 SNHLY and CDR2 FYNNEI. V trimming: 6 bases; J trimming: 5 bases; junction bases outside the gene matches: 1.

This chain uses TRBV3-1 with TRBJ2-5; 9 nucleotides line up with TRBD2. J lost 5 bases, V lost 0 bases, and 4 bases had no gene match. CDR1 is LGHDT, CDR2 YNNKEL, per germline (reference sequence). The CDR3 contains 15 residues. This CDR3 is CASSQDAGGPETQYF. As DNA, the CDR3 is TGTGCCAGCAGCCAAGATGCGGGGGGGCCCGAGACCCAGTACTTC.

This clonotype was observed many times. This chain joins TRBV29-1 and TRBJ2-2; 8 bases agree with TRBD1. This CDR3 has 13 residues. Trimming cost V 7 bases and J 1 base; bases outside gene matches: 2. The germline CDR1 and CDR2 sequences are SQVTM and ANQGSEA. CDR3 region: CSGGTGNTGELFF. The CDR3 DNA sequence: TGCAGCGGAGGGACAGGGAACACCGGGGAGCTGTTTTTT.

Comments on this clonotype: This sequence may be a read error, since a much larger clone differs from it by one base. The chain links TRBV7-9 to TRBJ2-7; D not resolved. Germline loops: CDR1 SEHNR, CDR2 FQNEAQ (reference sequence). This CDR3 is built from 14 residues. The V end was cut by 5 bases, the J end by 0 bases, with 11 bases between. CDR3 bases: TGTGCCAGCAGCCGACTGGCGAGCTCCTACGAGCAGTACTTC. Residues: CASSRLASSYEQYF.

This clonotype has more than one count but fewer than ten. V gene TRBV6-5 combines with J gene TRBJ1-3, with D uncertain. The CDR3 is 12 residues long. Looked up from germline, CDR1 is MNHEY and CDR2 is SVGAGI. V lost 6 bases to trimming and J lost 6 bases, with 9 bases between them. The CDR3 here is CASRGVVNTIYF. In nucleotides, the CDR3 is TGTGCCAGCAGGGGTGTCGTAAACACCATATATTTT.

Regarding this clonotype: The junction departs from the called germline gene at one end, perhaps through a read error. This chain uses TRBV24-1 with TRBJ1-5; TRBD1 might be the D (5 bases). Germline CDR1 and CDR2: KGHDR and SFDVKD. The CDR3 consists of 15 residues. CDR3 bases: TGTGCCAGCAGTCCGGGACTGGGGAGCAATCAGCCCCAGCATTTT. This sequence encodes CASSPGLGSNQPQHF.

This clonotype has ten or more counts. The rearrangement uses TRBV20-1 and TRBJ2-5, with a possible D match to TRBD2 (7 bases). This CDR3 region has 13 residues. Trimming took off 1 base at V and 4 bases at J, with 10 bases between the two ends. The germline V gene has CDR1 DFQATT and CDR2 SNEGSKA (reference sequence). The CDR3 region has the DNA TGCAGTGCTAGAGCGGGGGGCGTAGAGACCCAGTACTTC. Its translation: CSARAGGVETQYF.

In regard to this clonotype: The conserved final phenylalanine or tryptophan is absent from the CDR3, which likely points to a read error. This chain connects TRBV12-3 or TRBV12-4 to TRBJ1-1; tentatively, D is TRBD1 (5 bases). This CDR3 is 17 amino acids long. The V and J ends lost 7 bases and 4 bases respectively, with 25 bases between them. The CDR3 sequence: CASNTPHGASVGTEAFL. The CDR3 region has the DNA TGTGCCAGCAACACACCCCACGGGGCTTCCGTGGGCACTGAAGCTTTCCTT.